This T cell receptor beta chain was retrieved from a study of CD8 T cells in ankylosing spondylitis (TCRdb year 2017). In the study overall: T cell receptor beta repertoires were profiled in healthy donors and ankylosing spondylitis patients so that disease-linked TCR variants could be found. The full study cohort comprised 25 ankylosing spondylitis patients and approximately 100 healthy donors. Peripheral blood was sampled, and synovial fluid was additionally collected from ankylosing spondylitis patients.

Many counts were recorded for this clonotype. Its antigen is not yet known. No base quality values were provided; no much bigger clone lies one nucleotide off. The sample was run on an Illumina HiSeq 2500. Quantitative 5'-RACE with molecular barcodes was used to prepare TCR beta libraries. As for how the authors treated the data: A new computational method, built on a probabilistic model of VDJ rearrangement, was used to identify disease-linked TCR variants. TCRdb reran the public reads through fastp at Q25 and MiXCR, keeping productive beta chains. Each CDR3 protein appears once, grouped with its most common genes and DNA. TCRdb's processing, not the authors' own work, is the source of the V and J calls. This sample is represented by approximately 260,000 distinct CDR3 sequences; 8% to 9.5% of them were singletons. Clones ranked in the top ten supply nearly 7% of the sample. The investigation overall reported the following: The disease-linked clones were reported to be significantly enriched in matched synovial fluid samples from ankylosing spondylitis patients. Some TCR beta motif variants had previously been reported in synovial fluid and blood of reactive arthritis patients, which suggested common disease-initiation mechanisms. The disease-linked clones had a CD8+ phenotype and were found at relatively low frequencies in peripheral blood. A TCR beta motif of eight highly homologous amino acid variants appeared characteristic of blood from ankylosing spondylitis patients.

Sequencing input: blood, either unsorted or a sorted T cell fraction (not recorded which). The source of this sequence is a male donor with ankylosing spondylitis or in good health (not recorded which).

The DNA reads TGTGCCAGCAGTCAAGGGGACAGTCCCCAGCATTTT. It translates to CASSQGDSPQHF. The rearrangement joined TRBV28 to TRBJ1-5, with 7 junctional bases fitting TRBD1. V has 5 bases trimmed and J has 10 bases trimmed; junction bases matching no gene number 5. CDR3 length: 12 amino acids, cysteine to phenylalanine. Only the CDR3 DNA stays, 36 bases, in frame from base 1. From the germline V gene, CDR1 is MDHEN and CDR2 is SYDVKM.